Below, 28 T cell receptor beta chains from the same sample are listed, as sequenced in a study of OX40 agonist ivuxolimab in advanced cancers. Profiling relied on immunoSEQ multiplex PCR, and the TCRdb table lists in-frame clones only, not all of them. The table records under 80,000 clones, 88% of them present only once. Sequencing used CD4+ or CD8+ T cells sorted from blood, obtained in a trial of the OX40 agonist ivuxolimab. All receptors come from an adult with an advanced solid tumor such as melanoma, head and neck, liver or kidney cancer.

This chain joins TRBV7-8 and TRBJ2-2; D ambiguous. Germline-derived CDR1 and CDR2 are SGHVS and FQNEAQ. The CDR3 is 12 amino acids. With 5 bases removed from V and 8 bases from J, the gap between germline ends came to 9 bases. The CDR3, as DNA: TGTGCCAGCAGCCCCCTGGGTGGGGAGCTGTTTTTT. Translated: CASSPLGGELFF.

The V gene is TRBV6-6, the J gene TRBJ1-4; 9 nucleotides line up with TRBD1. Germline CDR1 reads MNHNY; CDR2 reads SVGAGI (reference sequence). The length of the CDR3 is 14 residues. The ends lost 6 bases at V and 10 bases at J; junction bases unmatched: 9. The CDR3 DNA follows: TGTGCCAGCAGGGCCGGGACAGGGTGGGCAAAACTGTTTTTT. Its protein product is CASRAGTGWAKLFF.

V is TRBV9 and J is TRBJ1-4, with TRBD1 matching 10 bases. The V and J ends lost 1 base and 3 bases, in that order; junction bases with no gene match: 6. The germline gives CDR1 SGDLS, CDR2 YYNGEE. CDR3 size: 17 residues. The CDR3 bases are TGTGCCAGCAGCGTAAATACCGGACAGGGGGCTAATGAAAAACTGTTTTTT. Translated, it gives CASSVNTGQGANEKLFF.

The V call is TRBV11-3, the J call TRBJ1-1; TRBD1 might be the D (6 bases). Looked up from germline, CDR1 is SGHNT and CDR2 is YENEEA. CDR3 length: 13 amino acids. V was pared by 4 bases and J by 4 bases, with 10 bases between. CDR3 in DNA: TGTGCCAGCAGCTATCAGGGGACCACTGAAGCTTTCTTT. Amino acids: CASSYQGTTEAFF.

This rearrangement joins TRBV28 to TRBJ2-2, with D perhaps TRBD1 (5 bases). V lost 4 bases to trimming and J lost 5 bases, with 11 bases between them. The germline CDR1 and CDR2 sequences are MDHEN and SYDVKM. This CDR3 is built from 14 residues. The CDR3 region is CASSSYQGTGELFF. The CDR3 DNA is TGTGCCAGCAGTTCGTATCAGGGAACCGGGGAGCTGTTTTTT.

The rearrangement links TRBV2 to TRBJ2-5, with unresolved D. CDR3 length: 14 residues. Trimming stripped 3 bases from V and 1 base from J, with 9 bases between. Looked up from germline, CDR1 is SNHLY and CDR2 is FYNNEI. The CDR3 region has the DNA TGTGCCAGCAGTGAGATTTCGGGCCAAGAGACCCAGTACTTC. Its translation: CASSEISGQETQYF.

V and J are TRBV2 and TRBJ1-1; tentatively, D is TRBD1 (6 bases). The ends were cut back, 6 bases at V and 5 bases at J, with 13 bases in the middle. Germline V gives CDR1 SNHLY, CDR2 FYNNEI. The CDR3 has 13 residues. CDR3 protein: CASRRDTGTEAFF. For the CDR3, the DNA is TGTGCCAGCAGACGGGACACTGGGACTGAAGCTTTCTTT. Variable domain in full (rest from reference TRBV2 and TRBJ1-1): EPEVTQTPSHQVTQMGQEVILRCVPISNHLYFYWYRQILGQKVEFLVSFYNNEISEKSEIFDDQFSVERPDGSNFTLKIRSTKLEDSAMYFCASRRDTGTEAFFGQGTRLTVV.

The chain joins TRBV15 to TRBJ2-1; the D gene is possibly TRBD2 (7 bases). The V gene lost 11 bases and the J gene lost 0 bases, with 8 bases spanning the gap. CDR3 size: 12 residues. The germline gives CDR1 LNHNV, CDR2 YYDKDF (reference sequence). The CDR3 DNA reads as TGTGCCGCGGGGGCCTCCTACAATGAGCAGTTCTTC. The encoded protein is CAAGASYNEQFF.

The chain is built from TRBV19 and TRBJ2-3, with D uncertain. The CDR3 is made up of 13 amino acids. Germline loops: CDR1 LNHDA, CDR2 SQIVND (reference sequence). V gave up 3 bases and J gave up 6 bases, with 10 bases separating them. The CDR3 DNA reads TGTGCCAGTAGTATCCAAATTCGGGATACGCAGTATTTT. Encoded protein: CASSIQIRDTQYF.

V is TRBV19 and J is TRBJ1-3; no definite D call. Germline V gene lookup returns CDR1 LNHDA and CDR2 SQIVND (reference sequence). This CDR3 is built from 14 residues. The V end lost 7 bases, the J end lost 0 bases, and 10 bases lay between the germline ends. The CDR3 sequence: CASMAASSGNTIYF. CDR3 DNA: TGTGCCAGTATGGCGGCCTCCTCTGGAAACACCATATATTTT.

As concerns this clone: Distinct nucleotide sequences in the sample also encode this CDR3. This sequence joins TRBV18 and TRBJ2-5; D gene uncertain. Germline CDR1 and CDR2: KGHSH and LQKENI. Trimming took 2 bases from V and 0 from J, leaving 1 base between them. The CDR3 is made up of 12 amino acids. CDR3 sequence (DNA): TGTGCCAGCTCACCAAACCAAGAGACCCAGTACTTC. It yields the protein CASSPNQETQYF.

As DNA, the CDR3 is TGTGCCAGCAGTTCTCCGGAGGGGGGGATAGGGGAGCTGTTTTTT. Amino acids: CASSSPEGGIGELFF. The chain joins TRBV6-6 to TRBJ2-2, with TRBD2 as a possible D gene (7 bases). Germline CDR1 reads MNHNY; CDR2 reads SVGAGI (reference sequence). V was pared by 4 bases and J by 8 bases, with 17 bases between. The CDR3 extends over 15 amino acids.

The rearrangement uses TRBV5-1 and TRBJ2-1; 12 bases line up with TRBD2. The J segment lost 6 bases and the V segment lost 4 bases, leaving 2 bases of the junction unmatched. The germline V gene encodes CDR1 SGHRS and CDR2 YFSETQ. The CDR3 contains 14 residues. The CDR3 bases are TGCGCCAGCAGCATGACTAGCGGGAGCAATGAGCAGTTCTTC. Its translation is CASSMTSGSNEQFF. Complete variable domain (other parts from reference TRBV5-1 and TRBJ2-1): KAGVTQTPRYLIKTRGQQVTLSCSPISGHRSVSWYQQTPGQGLQFLFEYFSETQRNKGNFPGRFSGRQFSNSRSEMNVSTLELGDSALYLCASSMTSGSNEQFFGPGTRLTVL.

This rearrangement joins TRBV9 to TRBJ2-3, with unresolved D. Germline V gene data show CDR1 as SGDLS and CDR2 as YYNGEE. The CDR3 is 13 amino acids. V was clipped by 4 bases and J by 9 bases, with 15 bases between them. The DNA for the CDR3 is TGTGCCAGCAGCTTAAACAGCGAGGCGACGCAGTATTTT. It is translated as CASSLNSEATQYF.

V gene TRBV6-1 combines with J gene TRBJ1-2, with TRBD1 as a possible D gene (6 bases). Germline assignment: CDR1 MNHNS and CDR2 SASEGT. This CDR3 contains 14 residues. Trimming shortened V by 2 bases and J by 5 bases, and 12 bases separated the two germline ends. This CDR3 is CASSEIQGGYGYTF. CDR3 DNA sequence: TGTGCCAGCAGTGAAATACAGGGAGGGTATGGCTACACCTTC.

For this clone: Other nucleotide sequences in the sample specify the same CDR3. V is TRBV7-3 and J is TRBJ2-3; D is ambiguous. Trimming left V 1 base short and J 0 bases short, with 8 bases between. The germline gives CDR1 SGHTA, CDR2 FQGTGA. The CDR3 length is 15 residues. The CDR3 sequence: CASSLIGRSTDTQYF. The CDR3 bases are TGTGCCAGCAGCTTAATCGGCAGAAGCACAGATACGCAGTATTTT.

V gene TRBV7-3 combines with J gene TRBJ1-1; the match to TRBD1 covers 9 bases. V lost 2 bases and J lost 5; bases outside the gene matches: 6. The CDR3 loop spans 15 amino acids. CDR1 is SGHTA and CDR2 is FQGTGA in the germline V gene. CDR3 bases: TGTGCCAGCAGCTTACCGGGACAGGGAAAGACTGAAGCTTTCTTT. Residues: CASSLPGQGKTEAFF.

The J gene is TRBJ1-1, the V gene TRBV6-1, with D unclear. Trimming shortened V by 5 bases and J by 3 bases, and 7 bases separated the two germline ends. CDR3 length equals 12 residues. The germline CDR1 and CDR2 sequences are MNHNS and SASEGT. The CDR3 sequence is CASSLSDTEAFF. DNA for the CDR3: TGTGCCAGCAGTTTGTCCGACACTGAAGCTTTCTTT.

The rearrangement uses TRBV19 and TRBJ2-1, with TRBD1 as a possible D gene (5 bases). The CDR3 contains 14 residues. V was clipped by 3 bases and J by 1 base, with 7 bases between them. Germline V gene lookup returns CDR1 LNHDA and CDR2 SQIVND (reference sequence). In nucleotides, the CDR3 is TGTGCCAGTAGTATGGGGCGGTCCTACAATGAGCAGTTCTTC. Translation: CASSMGRSYNEQFF.

The genes are TRBV19 and TRBJ1-1; no clear D. The germline gives CDR1 LNHDA, CDR2 SQIVND (reference sequence). With 9 bases removed from V and 3 bases from J, the gap between germline ends came to 8 bases. The CDR3 sequence is 11 residues long. The CDR3 is CASKGYTEAFF. The CDR3 bases are TGTGCCAGCAAGGGCTACACTGAAGCTTTCTTT.

The table lists this clone with a count of one. The genes are TRBV7-9 and TRBJ2-5; 7 positions match TRBD2. CDR1 and CDR2 from the germline V gene are SEHNR and FQNEAQ (reference sequence). This CDR3 contains 15 residues. Trimming took 1 base from V and 2 from J; bases not matched to a gene: 4. Here the CDR3 DNA reads TGTGCCAGCAGCTTAGGGGGGGGGTCTCAAGAGACCCAGTACTTC. Its protein is CASSLGGGSQETQYF.

The chain is built from TRBV28 and TRBJ1-2; D remains unclear. Germline loops: CDR1 MDHEN, CDR2 SYDVKM. V was shortened by 4 bases and J by 4 bases, with 13 bases between the two germline ends. This CDR3 comprises 14 residues. The CDR3 protein is CASSSDPGAYGYTF. The DNA of the CDR3 is TGTGCCAGCAGTTCCGATCCGGGAGCCTATGGCTACACCTTC.

The chain employs TRBV18 and TRBJ2-3, with TRBD2 matching 9 bases. The CDR3 is 16 amino acids. Trimming at V came to 5 bases and at J to 2 bases, leaving 8 bases not matched to a gene. Germline-derived CDR1 and CDR2 are KGHSH and LQKENI. The CDR3 reads CASSSISGSSTDTQYF. The CDR3 DNA is TGTGCCAGCTCATCAATTAGCGGGAGCTCCACAGATACGCAGTATTTT.

The rearrangement links TRBV29-1 to TRBJ2-5, with D possibly TRBD2 on 6 matching bases. Germline loops: CDR1 SQVTM, CDR2 ANQGSEA. The CDR3 consists of 13 residues. Trimming left V 7 bases short and J 5 bases short, with 17 bases between. The CDR3 coding sequence is TGCAGCGGGGAGAGACGGGAGAGGGAGACCCAGTACTTC. Translated, it gives CSGERRERETQYF.

V is TRBV11-3 and J is TRBJ2-3; 7 bases are shared with TRBD2. Trimming removed 0 bases from V and 6 bases from J; junction bases left unmatched: 6. The CDR3 totals 15 residues. Germline V lookup: CDR1 SGHNT, CDR2 YENEEA. CDR3 nucleotide sequence: TGTGCCAGCAGCTTAGAAGGGAGGGCCCCGGATACGCAGTATTTT. Its protein is CASSLEGRAPDTQYF. The whole variable domain, filled in from reference TRBV11-3 and TRBJ2-3, reads EAGVVQSPRYKIIEKKQPVAFWCNPISGHNTLYWYLQNLGQGPELLIRYENEEAVDDSQLPKDRFSAERLKGVDSTLKIQPAELGDSAVYLCASSLEGRAPDTQYFGPGTRLTVL.

This sequence joins TRBV5-6 and TRBJ1-4, with unresolved D. The V gene lost 6 bases and the J gene lost 2 bases, with 17 bases spanning the gap. This CDR3 comprises 16 residues. CDR1 and CDR2 (germline): SGHDT, YYEEEE. The CDR3, as DNA: TGTGCCAGCACCGCCGGGCTCGCGGGGACTAATGAAAAACTGTTTTTT. Translation: CASTAGLAGTNEKLFF.

The J gene is TRBJ2-2, the V gene TRBV9; TRBD2 matches 13 bases. The CDR3 is made up of 16 amino acids. V was pared by 3 bases and J by 4 bases, with 3 bases of the junction left unmatched. In germline, CDR1 is SGDLS, CDR2 YYNGEE. Here the CDR3 reads CASSETSGRTTGELFF. The DNA for the CDR3 is TGTGCCAGCAGCGAGACTAGCGGGAGGACCACCGGGGAGCTGTTTTTT.

This chain links TRBV6-5 with TRBJ1-1, with D possibly being TRBD1 (6 bases). Trimming pared 6 bases from V and 3 bases from J, leaving 11 bases between. From germline, CDR1 is MNHEY and CDR2 SVGAGI. The CDR3 has 13 amino acids. DNA for the CDR3: TGTGCCAGCAGCACAAACAGGGACACTGAAGCTTTCTTT. This gives the protein CASSTNRDTEAFF.